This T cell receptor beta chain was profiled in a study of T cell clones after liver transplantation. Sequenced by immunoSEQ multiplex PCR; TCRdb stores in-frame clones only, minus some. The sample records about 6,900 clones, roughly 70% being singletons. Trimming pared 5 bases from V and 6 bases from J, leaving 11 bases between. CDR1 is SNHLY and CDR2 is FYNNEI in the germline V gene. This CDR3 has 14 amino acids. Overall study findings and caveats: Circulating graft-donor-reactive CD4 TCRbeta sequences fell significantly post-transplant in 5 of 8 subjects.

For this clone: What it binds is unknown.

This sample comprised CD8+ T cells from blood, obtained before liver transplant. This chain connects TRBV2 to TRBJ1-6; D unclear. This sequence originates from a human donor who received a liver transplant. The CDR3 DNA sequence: TGTGCCAGCAGTTTGGAGCCCCTTAATTCACCCCTCCACTTT. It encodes CASSLEPLNSPLHF. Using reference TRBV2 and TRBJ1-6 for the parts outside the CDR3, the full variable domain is EPEVTQTPSHQVTQMGQEVILRCVPISNHLYFYWYRQILGQKVEFLVSFYNNEISEKSEIFDDQFSVERPDGSNFTLKIRSTKLEDSAMYFCASSLEPLNSPLHFGNGTRLTVT.